This is a list of T cell receptor beta chains from one sample in a study of shared clonotypes between healthy human individuals. Generated by immunoSEQ multiplex PCR, the TCRdb table keeps only in-frame clones and is missing some. The repertoire includes over 950,000 clones, roughly 77% of them detected once, and approximately 0.9% sits in the top ten. The sample comprised memory CD4+ T cells from PBMCs. The receptor source for this set is a man younger than 30 in good health. Some clones in this sample may be carry-over from other donors' samples. The CDR3 runs from the conserved cysteine through the conserved F or W. Fields, in order: D gene, V gene, CDR3 length, clone size, J gene, CDR3 protein, CDR3 DNA. D genes are given only for firm matches. Clone sizes are given selectively: once, few, many, or a class where the clone is expanded.

-	TRBV5-1	16	once	TRBJ1-5	CASSLEGRQGSQPQHF	TGCGCCAGCAGCTTGGAGGGCCGCCAGGGGTCCCAGCCCCAGCATTTT
TRBD2	TRBV5-1	16	-	TRBJ2-1	CASSTGPSGRLYEQFF	TGCGCCAGCAGCACAGGCCCCAGCGGGAGGTTGTATGAGCAGTTCTTC
TRBD2	TRBV7-6	15	many	TRBJ2-7	CASSLTTSGSYEQYF	TGTGCCAGCAGCCTAACCACCAGCGGGAGTTACGAGCAGTACTTC
-	TRBV5-8	10	-	TRBJ1-2	CASSRASYTF	TGTGCCAGCAGCCGCGCGAGCTACACCTTC
-	TRBV19	16	many	TRBJ2-1	CASTQYGGSNYNEQFF	TGTGCCAGTACCCAGTACGGAGGATCCAACTACAATGAGCAGTTCTTC
-	TRBV9	13	-	TRBJ1-1	CASSGTGLTEAFF	TGTGCCAGCAGCGGCACAGGGTTGACTGAAGCTTTCTTT
TRBD2	TRBV4-1	17	-	TRBJ2-4	CASSQDPGSGGKNIQYF	TGCGCCAGCAGCCAAGATCCCGGTAGCGGGGGCAAAAACATTCAGTACTTC
-	TRBV28	15	-	TRBJ2-2	CASSPGTENTGELFF	TGTGCCAGCAGCCCTGGGACGGAGAACACCGGGGAGCTGTTTTTT
-	TRBV5-1	16	-	TRBJ1-1	CASSLGPQGVNTEAFF	TGCGCCAGCAGCTTGGGTCCGCAGGGAGTGAACACTGAAGCTTTCTTT
TRBD2	TRBV7-9	14	-	TRBJ2-2	CASSLERETGELFF	TGTGCCAGCAGCTTAGAGCGGGAGACCGGGGAGCTGTTTTTT
TRBD1	TRBV30	12	-	TRBJ1-2	CAWDRGWDGYTF	TGTGCCTGGGACAGGGGATGGGATGGCTACACCTTC
TRBD1	TRBV6-5	15	-	TRBJ1-1	CASRSGQGVWTEAFF	TGTGCCAGCAGATCGGGACAGGGTGTATGGACTGAAGCTTTCTTT
TRBD1	TRBV19	14	-	TRBJ1-2	CASTPEGQGYGYTF	TGTGCCAGTACCCCGGAGGGACAGGGCTATGGCTACACCTTC
-	TRBV10-3	12	-	TRBJ2-7	CAISEFRAKTRF	TGTGCCATCAGTGAGTTTAGGGCCAAAACACGATTC
TRBD1	TRBV28	16	-	TRBJ1-1	CASSGGDSRVNTEAFF	TGTGCCAGCAGCGGAGGGGACAGCCGGGTGAACACTGAAGCTTTCTTT
-	TRBV2	13	-	TRBJ1-1	CASRGDRNTEAFF	TGTGCCAGCAGAGGCGACAGGAACACTGAAGCTTTCTTT
-	TRBV4-3	16	-	TRBJ1-2	CASSQFVTDGFYGYTF	TGCGCCAGCAGCCAATTTGTTACCGACGGTTTCTATGGCTACACCTTC
-	TRBV9	14	-	TRBJ2-3	CASSGSASTDTQYF	TGTGCCAGCAGCGGTAGCGCTAGCACAGATACGCAGTATTTT
-	TRBV11-3	13	once	TRBJ1-1	CASSLSRVSEAFF	TGTGCCAGCAGCTTATCCCGGGTCAGTGAAGCTTTCTTT
TRBD2	TRBV6-4	14	few	TRBJ2-3	CASSRDYSTDTQYF	TGTGCCAGCAGCAGGGACTACAGCACAGATACGCAGTATTTT
-	TRBV29-1	13	-	TRBJ1-3	CSVVQNSGNTIYF	TGCAGCGTTGTACAGAATTCTGGAAACACCATATATTTT
TRBD1	TRBV7-2	13	-	TRBJ2-5	CASSRGQQETQYF	TGTGCCAGCAGCCGGGGACAGCAAGAGACCCAGTACTTC
-	TRBV30	17	-	TRBJ2-1	CAWSLKRTGSGGPGQFF	TGTGCCTGGAGCCTGAAACGGACAGGGTCGGGAGGGCCTGGTCAGTTCTTC
-	TRBV9	14	-	TRBJ1-2	CASSVEPGSYGYTF	TGTGCCAGCAGCGTAGAGCCAGGGAGCTATGGCTACACCTTC
-	TRBV7-9	17	-	TRBJ2-7	CASSFAASAIGAYEQYF	TGTGCCAGCAGCTTTGCGGCTAGCGCTATAGGGGCCTACGAGCAGTACTTC
-	TRBV19	14	-	TRBJ1-5	CASSTDSVYQPQHF	TGTGCCAGTAGTACGGACAGCGTGTATCAGCCCCAGCATTTT
-	TRBV12-5	14	-	TRBJ2-2	CASGLGSNTGELFF	TGTGCTAGTGGTTTGGGATCTAACACCGGGGAGCTGTTTTTT
-	TRBV5-1	15	-	TRBJ2-7	CASSLGQEKVYEQYF	TGCGCCAGCAGCTTGGGGCAAGAAAAGGTCTACGAGCAGTACTTC
-	TRBV28	13	-	TRBJ1-5	CASSFLGNQPQHF	TGTGCCAGCAGTTTTCTTGGGAATCAGCCCCAGCATTTT
-	TRBV6-1	14	-	TRBJ1-3	CASSARGAGNTIYF	TGTGCCAGCAGTGCTCGAGGAGCTGGAAACACCATATATTTT
TRBD2	TRBV7-2	15	-	TRBJ2-5	CASSLSGGPQETQYF	TGTGCCAGCAGCTTATCGGGGGGTCCCCAAGAGACCCAGTACTTC
-	TRBV2	16	-	TRBJ1-2	CAISPPGEAKGCGYTF	TGTGCCATCTCCCCCCCAGGGGAGGCAAAGGGTTGCGGCTACACCTTC
-	TRBV29-1	18	-	TRBJ2-1	CSVGRDGLWTGSYNEQFF	TGCAGCGTGGGTAGAGACGGACTGTGGACTGGCTCCTACAATGAGCAGTTCTTC
-	TRBV5-4	15	-	TRBJ2-5	CASSLTMGGQETQYF	TGTGCCAGCAGCTTGACGATGGGCGGCCAAGAGACCCAGTACTTC
-	TRBV5-1	13	-	TRBJ2-3	CASSFGGTDTQYF	TGCGCCAGCAGCTTTGGGGGAACAGATACGCAGTATTTT
-	TRBV9	15	-	TRBJ2-5	CASSVEDTKQETQYF	TGTGCCAGCAGCGTAGAGGACACCAAACAAGAGACCCAGTACTTC
-	TRBV5-4	13	-	TRBJ1-1	CASSLDGGTEAFF	TGTGCCAGCAGCTTGGACGGGGGGACTGAAGCTTTCTTT
-	TRBV9	20	-	TRBJ2-7	CASSPSHGIPGRGFSYEQYF	TGTGCCAGCAGCCCCTCCCACGGAATCCCAGGGAGAGGCTTCTCCTACGAGCAGTACTTC
-	TRBV11-2	13	-	TRBJ1-1	CASAPGESTEAFF	TGTGCCAGCGCACCAGGGGAGTCCACTGAAGCTTTCTTT
-	TRBV27	13	-	TRBJ1-2	CASSLTGDYGYTF	TGTGCCAGCAGTTTAACAGGTGACTATGGCTACACCTTC
TRBD1	TRBV6-6	15	-	TRBJ1-4	CASSSLQTGDEKLFF	TGTGCCAGCAGTTCCCTACAGACAGGGGATGAAAAACTGTTTTTT
-	TRBV7-9	13	-	TRBJ2-1	CASSLKGRNEQFF	TGTGCCAGCAGCTTAAAGGGGAGGAATGAGCAGTTCTTC
TRBD2	TRBV5-1	18	few	TRBJ2-3	CASSLQAGLAGGVDTQYF	TGCGCCAGCAGCTTGCAAGCGGGACTAGCGGGAGGGGTAGATACGCAGTATTTT
-	TRBV19	16	-	TRBJ1-1	CASSPGLRFMNTEAFF	TGTGCCAGTAGTCCGGGGTTAAGATTCATGAACACTGAAGCTTTCTTT
-	TRBV5-1	16	-	TRBJ2-1	CASSFNVGVPANEQFF	TGCGCCAGCAGCTTTAACGTGGGGGTCCCGGCGAATGAGCAGTTCTTC
-	TRBV6-5	13	-	TRBJ1-2	CASIGREGTGYTF	TGTGCCAGCATTGGAAGGGAAGGAACTGGCTACACCTTC
-	TRBV5-4	13	-	TRBJ2-2	CACREGPTGELFF	TGTGCCTGTAGAGAGGGTCCGACCGGGGAGCTGTTTTTT
TRBD2	TRBV5-6	15	-	TRBJ2-7	CASSLFSGTKYEQYF	TGTGCCAGCAGCTTATTTAGCGGGACGAAATACGAGCAGTACTTC
-	TRBV5-1	15	-	TRBJ2-1	CASSPWSTDNNEQFF	TGCGCCAGCAGCCCATGGTCGACAGATAACAATGAGCAGTTCTTC
TRBD2	TRBV10-3	17	-	TRBJ2-5	CAISESLAGGGAETQYF	TGTGCCATCAGTGAGAGTCTTGCGGGAGGAGGGGCAGAGACCCAGTACTTC
TRBD1	TRBV27	13	-	TRBJ1-2	CASWTGTGLSSTF	TGTGCCAGCTGGACCGGGACAGGTTTATCGTCCACCTTC
-	TRBV10-2	16	-	TRBJ2-7	CASSDPGAGTTYEQYF	TGCGCCAGCAGTGACCCGGGGGCGGGTACTACCTACGAGCAGTACTTC
TRBD1	TRBV28	15	-	TRBJ2-1	CASSRGGQNYNEQFF	TGTGCCAGCAGCCGTGGGGGACAGAACTACAATGAGCAGTTCTTC